This TCR beta chain comes out of a study of cytomegalovirus exposure and HLA in healthy donors listed by TCRdb under 2017. Looking at the study overall: In an earlier analysis of about 560 of the donors, around 290 Gb of sequence data and 90 million to 130 million unique TCR beta sequences from roughly 180 million T cells were reported. Typing coverage varied by locus: roughly 620-630 donors for A, B, C, DRB1 and DQB1; around 560 for DQA1; approximately 570 for DPA1; approximately 470 for DPB1. All discovery cohort repertoires had been generated on a single sequencing platform. The study was designed to test whether signatures of past pathogen exposure could be identified by cataloging public T cell receptors. Roughly 5 DR-DQ haplotypes were handled as single units for association and clustering because linkage in the cohort was strong. Of the roughly 400 genotyped donors, about 80% fell in the genetic ancestry cluster associated with self-reported Caucasian donors. Among some 400 genotyped donors of the cohort, an average of around 250,000 unique TCR beta nucleotide sequences was sequenced per donor, of which 15% to 20% were non-productive. Using immunosequencing, the study profiled T cell repertoires from roughly 650 subjects and related those repertoires to cytomegalovirus serostatus. In a later genetic analysis, genome-wide SNP genotypes for about three fifths of the roughly 670 donors were used, and that subset was treated as a discovery cohort. In an earlier analysis of several hundred of the donors, high-throughput TCR beta sequencing was used to judge whether each TCR beta V gene segment behaved as functional or pseudogenic. Besides the first cohort of about 730 subjects, a separate validation cohort made up of 120 different subjects was used. A later analysis re-examined previously published TCR beta repertoires from just over 650 donors and added high-resolution HLA genotyping to investigate patterns of TCR occurrence. Both class I and class II loci were covered by HLA typing, at four-digit resolution. High-throughput TCR immunosequencing, statistical association of individual TCRs with disease status, and machine learning were combined to predict cytomegalovirus infection status. Donor age, sex, ethnicity and CMV serostatus were collected together with the repertoire data. An early release covering over 500 HLA-typed donors comprised approximately 290 gigabases of sequencing data and approximately 80 million unique TCR sequences. Rather than drawing on any new phenotypic data, the later analysis identified candidate immune exposures from TCR beta sequences and the way those sequences occurred across donors.

The cohort comprised under 700 healthy bone marrow donors. At the time of sampling, every cohort member was nominally healthy, though immune exposures that went unrecorded were likely present. The donor tested CMV seropositive, placing the donor among the approximately 310 seropositive members of the cohort. A peripheral blood sample was collected from each donor, and TCR beta sequencing was performed on peripheral blood mononuclear cells. The Qiagen DNeasy Blood Extraction Kit was used to extract genomic DNA from the blood cell samples. Concerning this clone itself: The antigen it recognizes is unknown.

To prepare the library, the immunoSEQ multiplex PCR assay was applied. The multiplex PCR relied on a mix of 60 forward primers for TCR Vbeta segments and 13 reverse primers for TCR Jbeta segments. Amplification of the CDR3 region of rearranged TCR beta genes was performed with a multiplex PCR assay on genomic DNA. Amplified TCR beta libraries were sequenced as 87-base-pair reads on the Illumina HiSeq System. Regarding the original processing steps: In a later analysis, approximately 74 million unique TCR beta chains were counted across the approximately 620 repertoires, and approximately 11 million of these chains were shared by at least two donors. Raw reads were error-corrected and collapsed into unique sequences by a nearest-neighbor algorithm in which closely related sequences were merged to remove PCR and sequencing errors. To assign V, D and J gene segments, CDR3 sequences were aligned to IMGT reference sequences. Each retained sequence needed at least a six-nucleotide match to both a V gene segment and a J gene segment. A rearrangement counted as productive if the CDR3 had no stop codons and remained in frame with V and J, and every other rearrangement counted as non-productive. Following IMGT convention, CDR3 was defined as the stretch from the second conserved V-encoded cysteine up to the conserved J-encoded phenylalanine. The earlier analysis of about 500 of the donors excluded sequences that lacked an unambiguous match to a single V gene segment. In an earlier analysis of approximately 590 of the donors, a V segment was called functional when productive rearrangements were above 56.7%, and segregating when the standard deviation between donors exceeded 5%. A statistical classification framework was built for diagnosing cytomegalovirus status from the catalog of TCR beta chain sequences. In a later analysis, TCR nucleotide sequences were compared against IMGT/GENE-DB human TR gene sequences so that V and J genes could be assigned. In a later analysis, CDR3 sequences and most-parsimonious VDJ recombination scenarios were assigned using the TCRdist pipeline. In a later analysis, each TCR beta chain was defined by its CDR3 amino acid sequence together with its V-gene family, and reads lacking a unique V-gene family were excluded. In a later analysis, approximately 590 highly shared, low-generation-probability nucleotide sequences were removed to address suspected cross-contamination and a sequencing artifact. In a later analysis, a clonal expansion index was calculated for each public chain from normalized within-repertoire ranks of inferred template counts. A later analysis computed generation probabilities with a VDJ recombination model fitted to out-of-frame rearrangements, and checked the results against IGoR. Hypergeometric tests were used in a later analysis to score TCR-TCR, TCR-HLA and TCR-CMV co-occurrence, with a repertoire-size bias correction applied to the TCR pairs. A later analysis estimated false discovery rates by permuting HLA or CMV assignments 20 times. In a later analysis, co-occurring TCRs were grouped using DBSCAN, with TCRdist sequence similarity added in when clustering inside HLA-allele-positive subsets. Co-occurrence clustering excluded repertoires with fewer than 30,000 or more than 120,000 public chains, plus five with anomalous nucleotide sharing. The table was pulled from immuneACCESS by TCRdb, which kept in-frame rearrangements only. Such tables lose some clones; where checked, under half of the loss comes from unresolved V genes, and the rest has no known cause. The V and J calls and clone size come from that table; D and trimming were worked out from the DNA. The record for this sample contains tens of thousands of clones. Of the sample, 15% is held by the ten largest clones.

Summary of the overall study and its limitations: Presence/absence analyses assumed roughly uniform sequencing depth across donors, an assumption that may not hold. In a later genetic analysis, a missense DCLRE1C variant was associated with V-gene and J-gene trimming of TCR beta chains, and the association was replicated in an independent cohort. While some public TCRs were present in many individuals, most TCR sequences turned up only very rarely across donors. Because HLA typing was unavailable for some donors at each locus, only the typed subset was used in association tests. A later genetic analysis reported fewer N-insertions in productive TCRs among donors in an Asian-associated ancestry cluster than the roughly 700-donor mean. In a later analysis, the rate of TCR association differed among HLA loci, with DRB1 alleles having the most associated TCRs and HLA-C alleles having the fewest. A cluster of highly shared sequence variants was judged likely to represent a technical artifact of the sequencing pipeline. Cytomegalovirus status was reported to be diagnosed by the classifier with high specificity and sensitivity in both the original and validation cohorts. When HLA alleles, especially DR and DQ, strongly co-occurred, TCR associations were difficult to assign to individual alleles. In the study, some 160 TCR beta chains were listed as associated with cytomegalovirus. In a later analysis, HLA-associated TCR beta chains were found to be more clonally expanded and to have lower generation probabilities than equally common non-associated chains. Correlated functional status among segregating V segments might be attributable to linkage disequilibrium, but an unknown experimental factor could not be ruled out. In an earlier analysis of a few hundred of the donors, most TCR beta V segments were observed in productive rearrangements about 90% or about 30% of the time, broadly matching IMGT annotations. In vitro tests confirmed that a few of the cytomegalovirus-associated TCR beta chains recognize cytomegalovirus antigens. Because counts were too low, around 17 rarely observed V segments, including chromosome 9 orphons, were left out of the earlier analysis of over 550 of the donors. Some IMGT-functional V segments, including TRBV6-2 and TRBV6-3, could not be distinguished by the 87-base-pair reads and were therefore excluded. A further reported finding was that TCR beta sequences accurately predicted the HLA-A and HLA-B alleles for most subjects in the first cohort. Only TCR beta chains were sequenced in this cohort, and the absence of alpha or paired-chain data limited detectable features. The only immune exposure information available for the cohort was CMV serostatus. The authors suggested that the approach could potentially be extended to other disease states and immunological phenotypes. In a later analysis, about 17,000 TCR beta sequences were associated with specific HLA alleles at a false discovery rate of 0.05. A later analysis found that most CMV-associated TCR beta chains appeared HLA-restricted, with HLA associations seemingly driven largely by CMV exposure. Several of the top co-occurrence clusters appeared to be linked to parvovirus B19, influenza, CMV and Epstein-Barr virus, according to a later analysis.

As encoded in the germline V gene, CDR1 is SGHRS while CDR2 is YFSETQ. The CDR3 runs 17 amino acids, cysteine and phenylalanine included. Only CDR3 DNA is held: 51 bases, read in frame from base 1. At the junction V is shortened by 1 base and J by 8 bases, with 21 bases in between. This chain is built from TRBV5-1 and TRBJ2-2; no D gene call is confident. Material: PBMCs. The source is a man aged 45 to 65 in good health and CMV-seropositive. The DNA sequence is given as TGCGCCAGCAGCTTGCAAAGAGCGAGCAACGAAGAAGGGGAGCTGTTTTTT. Translated, it gives CASSLQRASNEEGELFF.